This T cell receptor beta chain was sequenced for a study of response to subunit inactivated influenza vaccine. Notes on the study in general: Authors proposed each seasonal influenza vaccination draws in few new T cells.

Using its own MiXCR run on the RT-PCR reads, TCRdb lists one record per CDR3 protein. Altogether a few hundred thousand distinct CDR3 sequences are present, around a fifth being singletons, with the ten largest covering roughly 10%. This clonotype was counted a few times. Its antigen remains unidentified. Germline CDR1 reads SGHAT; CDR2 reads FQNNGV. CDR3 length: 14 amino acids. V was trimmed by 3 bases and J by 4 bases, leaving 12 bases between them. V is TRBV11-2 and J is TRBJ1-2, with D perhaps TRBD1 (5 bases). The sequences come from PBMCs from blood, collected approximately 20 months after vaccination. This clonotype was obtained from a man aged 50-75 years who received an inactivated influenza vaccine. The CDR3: CASSLETGIYGYTF. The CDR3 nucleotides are TGTGCCAGCAGCTTGGAAACAGGAATCTATGGCTACACCTTC.